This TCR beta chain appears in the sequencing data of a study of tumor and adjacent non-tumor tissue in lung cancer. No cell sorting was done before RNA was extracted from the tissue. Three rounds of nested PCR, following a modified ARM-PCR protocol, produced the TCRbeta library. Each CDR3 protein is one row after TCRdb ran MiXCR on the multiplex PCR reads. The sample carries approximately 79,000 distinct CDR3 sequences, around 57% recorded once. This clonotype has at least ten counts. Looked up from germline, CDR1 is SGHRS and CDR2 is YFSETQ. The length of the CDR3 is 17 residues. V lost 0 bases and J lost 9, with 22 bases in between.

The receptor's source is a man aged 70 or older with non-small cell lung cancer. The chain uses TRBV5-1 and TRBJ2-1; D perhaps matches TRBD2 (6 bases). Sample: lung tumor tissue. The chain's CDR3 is CASSLARGNPGGSEQFF. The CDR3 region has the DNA TGCGCCAGCAGCTTGGCCCGCGGGAACCCCGGTGGGTCTGAGCAGTTCTTC.